The sequence of this T cell receptor beta chain was determined in a study of blood T cell repertoires in COVID-19. The J segment lost 3 bases and the V segment lost 4 bases, leaving 5 bases of the junction unmatched. In germline, CDR1 is SGHTA, CDR2 FQGTGA. CDR3 length: 16 residues. Generated by immunoSEQ multiplex PCR, the TCRdb table keeps only in-frame clones and is missing some. The repertoire holds about 330,000 clones, with 80% to 90% as singletons. The chain couples TRBV7-3 to TRBJ2-2; 10 bases line up with TRBD2. Source material: PBMCs or T cells enriched from blood (not recorded which). The receptor was derived from a woman younger than 30 who had recovered from COVID-19. DNA of the CDR3: TGTGCCAGCAGCTCCCCCAGCGGGGGGGACACCGGGGAGCTGTTTTTT. Translated: CASSSPSGGDTGELFF.